The clone carrying this T cell receptor (beta chain) came up a few times. The record originates from a study of blood T cell repertoires in COVID-19. Study-wide context: The study drew acute and convalescent COVID-19 samples from the United States, Italy and Spain. Sources were T cells, B-cell-depleted T cells, or PBMCs; the material itself was cDNA or gDNA.

In the study's own analysis: Amplification with reference gene primers provided the estimates of nucleated cell counts. Some clones are missing from TCRdb's copy, which holds only in-frame ones; the method was immunoSEQ multiplex PCR. The V and J calls and clone size were taken over from that table, and D and trimming were inferred from the DNA. This table has about 200,000 clones, about 85% appearing once. In Seattle, patients joined the study during active infection and were tracked longitudinally. V was cut by 2 bases and J by 2 bases, with 7 bases left in between. The CDR3 consists of 14 residues. The germline CDR1 and CDR2 sequences are ENHRY and SYGVKD.

This rearrangement joins TRBV10-3 to TRBJ2-1, with D unclear. The sample was peripheral blood. The clonotype comes from a woman aged 35 to 49 with COVID-19, enrolled during active disease. The CDR3 DNA follows: TGTGCCATCAGTGAGATAGCTACCTACAATGAGCAGTTCTTC. Its protein product is CAISEIATYNEQFF.